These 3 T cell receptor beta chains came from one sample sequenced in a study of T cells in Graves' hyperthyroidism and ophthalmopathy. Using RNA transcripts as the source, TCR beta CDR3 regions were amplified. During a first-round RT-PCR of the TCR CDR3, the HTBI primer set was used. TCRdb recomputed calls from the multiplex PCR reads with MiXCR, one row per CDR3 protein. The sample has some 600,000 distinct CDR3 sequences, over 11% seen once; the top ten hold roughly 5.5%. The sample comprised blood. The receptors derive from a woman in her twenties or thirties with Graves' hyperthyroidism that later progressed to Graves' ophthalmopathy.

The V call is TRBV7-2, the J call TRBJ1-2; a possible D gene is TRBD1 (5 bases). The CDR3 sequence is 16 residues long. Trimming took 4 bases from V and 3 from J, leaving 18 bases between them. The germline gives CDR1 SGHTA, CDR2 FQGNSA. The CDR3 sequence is CASSWGGGTVDYGYTF. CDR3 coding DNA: TGTGCCAGCAGCTGGGGGGGGGGAACGGTGGACTATGGCTACACCTTC.

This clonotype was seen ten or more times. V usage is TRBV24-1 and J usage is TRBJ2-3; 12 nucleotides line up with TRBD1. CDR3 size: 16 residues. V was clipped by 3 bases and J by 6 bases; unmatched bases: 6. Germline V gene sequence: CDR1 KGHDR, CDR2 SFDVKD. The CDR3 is CATSDAGTGGLDTQYF. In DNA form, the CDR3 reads TGTGCCACCAGTGATGCGGGGACAGGGGGCTTGGATACGCAGTATTTT.

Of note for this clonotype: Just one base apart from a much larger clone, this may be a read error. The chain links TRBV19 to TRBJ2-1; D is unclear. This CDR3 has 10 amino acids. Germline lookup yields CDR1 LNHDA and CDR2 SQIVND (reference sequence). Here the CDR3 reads CASEVNEKFF. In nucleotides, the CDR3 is TGTGCCAGTGAGGTCAATGAGAAGTTCTTC.